Sequencing of this T cell receptor beta chain was carried out in a study of T cell responses to AZD1222 COVID-19 vaccine. The protocol was immunoSEQ multiplex PCR, while the TCRdb copy is restricted to in-frame clones and leaves out a portion. In the table there are roughly 95,000 clones, 88% of which are singletons. Points from the study as a whole: Repertoire collection took place solely once the T cell response had peaked. Vaccine-associated CD4 TCRs spanned spike, dominant at 160-218 and 743-854. The donor group comprised mostly white British people and more females; the analysis possibly underestimated clonal diversity.

This clone was recorded once. Its specificity is unknown. This CDR3 has 18 residues. V lost 0 bases to trimming and J lost 2 bases, with 18 bases between them. Germline-derived CDR1 and CDR2 are SGDLS and YYNGEE. Sequencing was performed on peripheral blood, taken on day 0 of AZD1222 vaccination. The sequence was obtained from an adult in good health. The chain couples TRBV9 to TRBJ2-1; no definite D call. CDR3 residues: CASSVGVSSKGAYNEQFF. CDR3 bases: TGTGCCAGCAGCGTAGGGGTCTCCTCTAAGGGCGCCTACAATGAGCAGTTCTTC.